The clone carrying this TCR beta chain was counted once. Its antigen is undetermined. The data were obtained in a study of T-cell memory formation after mild COVID-19. After removal of 4 bases from V and 1 base from J, the junction contained 14 bases not matched to a gene. The CDR3 covers 18 residues. Germline V gives CDR1 SGHRS, CDR2 YFSETQ. TCRdb fed the 5' RACE reads into MiXCR, producing one record per CDR3 protein. The sample shows around 450,000 distinct CDR3 sequences, about 24% of them seen only once. The study, taken as a whole, reports: Balance between CD4 and CD8 was seen in clones contracting day 15 to 85, and a CD4+ lean was seen in later expanders. The appearance of some responding clones in pre-infection memory suggested that cross-reactive memory joined.

This receptor was identified in an adult woman who had mild COVID-19 (a few samples of this study predate the infection). Cell type and time point are not known. Sequenced: PBMCs or a T cell subset sorted from them (not recorded which). V is TRBV5-1 and J is TRBJ1-2; 9 bases agree with TRBD1. The CDR3 sequence is CASSPQRDRARGNYGYTF. The DNA of the CDR3 is TGCGCCAGCAGCCCGCAACGGGACAGGGCAAGGGGTAACTATGGCTACACCTTC.